This T cell receptor (beta chain) was sequenced during a study of CD8+ T cells in alopecia areata. At the level of the study: Treated individuals took tofacitinib by mouth, 5 to 10 mg twice daily.

Germline assignment: CDR1 ENHRY and CDR2 SYGVKD. V was shortened by 3 bases and J by 3 bases, with 9 bases between the two germline ends. The CDR3 contains 14 residues. Treatment described: oral pan-JAK inhibitor, 5-10 mg twice daily. Study observations and caveats: Normal skin contains resident alphabeta T cells, and these are also sequenced in scalp samples. Many expanded lesional clones remained in scalp and blood on tofacitinib.

Following RNA extraction, reverse transcription yielded cDNA that acted as the sequencing template. Profiled with immunoSEQ multiplex PCR; TCRdb holds only in-frame clones, not every one. Among roughly 200,000 clones listed, roughly 62% were seen once. On this clone: Its cognate antigen is unknown.

This TCR came from a human donor with alopecia areata. The sequences come from CD8+ T cells sorted from blood, collected at week 24, from a patient treated with tofacitinib. The rearrangement uses TRBV10-3 and TRBJ1-5; no definite D call. The CDR3 DNA sequence: TGTGCCATCAGTGAACCTGATATCAATCAGCCCCAGCATTTT. Translated, it gives CAISEPDINQPQHF.